This T cell receptor beta chain comes out of a study of blood T cell repertoires in COVID-19. The CDR3 spans 15 residues. CDR1 SGHVS and CDR2 FNYEAQ come from the germline V gene. V gave up 5 bases and J gave up 4 bases, with 14 bases separating them. In its sample, this clone was seen once. Authors' processing steps: Reference gene primers were amplified, and this amplification served to estimate nucleated cell counts. Clones were read by immunoSEQ multiplex PCR, and TCRdb kept only the in-frame ones, dropping some. Clone size and the V and J calls come from that table; the DNA yielded D and trimming. The table lists about 50,000 clones, approximately 89% of them singletons.

Sequencing was done on a sample of peripheral blood. The TCR comes from a man aged 55 to 70 with acute or convalescent COVID-19. The rearrangement uses TRBV7-6 and TRBJ2-2; D uncertain. CDR3 DNA sequence: TGTGCCAGCAGCCTCCGCAGCGCCAGCACCGGGGAGCTGTTTTTT. Protein product: CASSLRSASTGELFF. The full variable domain, rest sourced from reference TRBV7-6 and TRBJ2-2, is GAGVSQSPRYKVTKRGQDVALRCDPISGHVSLYWYRQALGQGPEFLTYFNYEAQQDKSGLPNDRFSAERPEGSISTLTIQRTEQRDSAMYRCASSLRSASTGELFFGEGSRLTVL.